Following are 18 T cell receptor beta chains from one sample sequenced in a study of patients and donors after allogeneic stem cell transplantation. TCRdb passed the RT-PCR reads through MiXCR, listing each CDR3 protein once. The table lists over 350,000 distinct CDR3 sequences, roughly 17% of them singletons. The sequencing input was blood, either unsorted or a sorted T cell fraction (not recorded which). These receptors were obtained from a human donor who was either an allogeneic HSCT recipient or a stem cell or donor lymphocyte infusion donor (not recorded which). It is not recorded whose cells these are; they may come from a transplant donor.

In DNA, the CDR3 is TGTGCCAGCAGCTTAGGGGCGTGGCGGGCGTCCCAAGAGACCCAGTACTTC. This translates into CASSLGAWRASQETQYF. This chain links TRBV7-6 with TRBJ2-5; D might be TRBD2 (5 bases). Deletions cut 1 base from V and 1 base from J, with 16 bases between. CDR1 SGHVS and CDR2 FNYEAQ come from the germline V gene. CDR3 size: 17 residues. Drawing the rest from reference TRBV7-6 and TRBJ2-5, the complete variable domain is GAGVSQSPRYKVTKRGQDVALRCDPISGHVSLYWYRQALGQGPEFLTYFNYEAQQDKSGLPNDRFSAERPEGSISTLTIQRTEQRDSAMYRCASSLGAWRASQETQYFGPGTRLLVL.

V usage is TRBV7-3 and J usage is TRBJ2-5; 9 nucleotides align to TRBD1. CDR1 is SGHTA and CDR2 is FQGTGA in the germline V gene. J lost 5 bases, V lost 0 bases, and 4 bases had no gene match. This CDR3 region has 15 residues. The CDR3: CASSLTDRGRETQYF. The DNA for the CDR3 is TGTGCCAGCAGCTTAACCGACAGGGGGAGGGAGACCCAGTACTTC.

The genes are TRBV7-7 and TRBJ2-1; 10 bases map to TRBD2. The CDR3 runs 14 residues. J gave up 7 bases and V 5 bases, and 5 bases lay outside the gene matches. CDR1 is SSHAT and CDR2 is FNYEAQ in the germline V gene (reference sequence). DNA of the CDR3: TGTGCCAGCAGCCCTAGCGGGAGTATAAATGAGCAGTTCTTC. Residues: CASSPSGSINEQFF.

V and J are TRBV7-6 and TRBJ2-1, with no clear D. V lost 5 bases, J lost 8 bases, and 16 bases lay in between. The CDR3 consists of 14 residues. The germline V gene has CDR1 SGHVS and CDR2 FNYEAQ. The CDR3 sequence: CASSINLGDYEQFF. The CDR3 region has the DNA TGTGCCAGCAGCATTAATCTGGGTGACTATGAGCAGTTCTTC.

DNA for the CDR3: TGTGCCAGCAGTGAAACCGGGACAGGGGATTTCTATGGCTACACCTTC. This gives the protein CASSETGTGDFYGYTF. The V gene is TRBV2, the J gene TRBJ1-2; 10 nucleotides match TRBD1. Looked up from germline, CDR1 is SNHLY and CDR2 is FYNNEI. The V segment lost 2 bases and the J segment 4 bases; nucleotides outside the gene matches: 7. This CDR3 has 16 residues.

This clonotype was counted between two and nine times. V and J are TRBV11-1 and TRBJ2-1, with D possibly called TRBD1 or TRBD2 (5 bases each). Between the trimmed V and J ends, which lost 5 bases and 5 bases, there was a span of 25 bases. This CDR3 contains 18 residues. CDR1 is SGHAT, CDR2 FQDESV, per germline (reference sequence). The CDR3, as DNA: TGTGCCAGCAGCCCCGACCCTCCGACAGCGGTGATTGACAATGAGCAGTTCTTC. Translation: CASSPDPPTAVIDNEQFF.

This clonotype was counted many times. The V gene is TRBV12-3 or TRBV12-4, the J gene TRBJ1-2, with no clear D. The CDR3 spans 12 residues. Trimming removed 6 bases at V and 5 bases at J, with 10 bases between. CDR3 residues: CASSRVRYGYTF. The CDR3 DNA reads as TGTGCCAGCAGCCGTGTCCGATATGGCTACACCTTC.

The chain combines TRBV7-9 with TRBJ2-1; D perhaps matches TRBD1 (5 bases). The V and J ends lost 5 bases and 6 bases respectively, with 20 bases between them. Germline CDR1 SEHNR, CDR2 FQNEAQ (reference sequence). CDR3 length: 16 amino acids. The CDR3 nucleotides are TGTGCCAGCAGCCAGACCGACAGCCTCTTTCTCAATGAGCAGTTCTTC. It yields the protein CASSQTDSLFLNEQFF.

Written as DNA, the CDR3 is TGTGCCAGCAGCTTAGTGCCTAGCGGGAGGGCCTCCTACAATGAGCAGTTCTTC. The encoded protein is CASSLVPSGRASYNEQFF. V and J are TRBV11-2 and TRBJ2-1; 12 bases match TRBD2. This CDR3 is 18 amino acids long. The germline gives CDR1 SGHAT, CDR2 FQNNGV. Germline trimming cut 1 base from V and 0 bases from J; bases unmatched to any gene: 4.

The chain joins TRBV7-3 to TRBJ1-1; D unclear. The germline CDR1 and CDR2 sequences are SGHTA and FQGTGA. The CDR3 totals 14 residues. Trimming took off 5 bases at V and 2 bases at J, with 12 bases between the two ends. The DNA of the CDR3 is TGTGCCAGCAGCACTGGACCGAAAAACACTGAAGCTTTCTTT. Translated, it gives CASSTGPKNTEAFF.

This clonotype was seen a handful of times. This chain links TRBV10-3 with TRBJ2-2, with 11 bases that match TRBD2. J lost 4 bases, V lost 7 bases, and 2 bases had no gene match. CDR1 and CDR2 (germline): ENHRY, SYGVKD. CDR3 length equals 14 residues. The CDR3 is CAIKTSGSTGELFF. The CDR3 DNA reads as TGTGCCATCAAAACTAGCGGGAGCACCGGGGAGCTGTTTTTT.

The chain combines TRBV12-3 or TRBV12-4 with TRBJ1-2; D possibly corresponds to TRBD1 (5 bases). The V end was cut by 1 base, the J end by 4 bases, with 10 bases between. The CDR3 contains 14 residues. The CDR3 loop is CASSLGGTVYGYTF. CDR3 DNA sequence: TGTGCCAGCAGTTTAGGAGGGACGGTCTATGGCTACACCTTC.

There are many counts of this clonotype. The rearrangement joins TRBV4-3 to TRBJ2-1; D could derive from TRBD1 or TRBD2 (5 bases each). The V gene lost 0 bases and the J gene lost 3 bases, with 12 bases spanning the gap. CDR3 size: 16 residues. Per the germline V gene, CDR1 is LGHNA and CDR2 is YSLEER. Here the CDR3 DNA reads TGCGCCAGCAGCCAAGAAAAGGGACGGATCTACAATGAGCAGTTCTTC. Protein sequence: CASSQEKGRIYNEQFF.

The chain links TRBV12-3 or TRBV12-4 to TRBJ1-1; a possible D gene is TRBD1 (5 bases). The CDR3 is 14 residues long. V lost 3 bases and J lost 4, with 12 bases in between. The CDR3 protein is CASSFGRAVTEAFF. In DNA form, the CDR3 reads TGTGCCAGCAGTTTCGGCAGGGCTGTCACTGAAGCTTTCTTT.

This clonotype was found a few times. The chain uses TRBV3-1 and TRBJ2-6; no firm D call. V was clipped by 1 base and J by 0 bases, with 4 bases between them. CDR3 size: 15 residues. CDR1 and CDR2 from the germline V gene are LGHDT and YNNKEL (reference sequence). CDR3 DNA: TGTGCCAGCAGCCAAGGGACCTCTGGGGCCAACGTCCTGACTTTC. It translates to CASSQGTSGANVLTF.

This chain connects TRBV6-1 to TRBJ2-7; TRBD1 or TRBD2 may be the D gene (6 bases each). This CDR3 spans 13 amino acids. The germline V gene encodes CDR1 MNHNS and CDR2 SASEGT. Trimming took off 5 bases at V and 4 bases at J, with 12 bases between the two ends. Written as DNA, the CDR3 is TGTGCCAGCAGTCTCGGGGGCTGGTACGAGCAGTACTTC. The encoded protein is CASSLGGWYEQYF.

The J gene is TRBJ2-3, the V gene TRBV5-5, with D possibly matching TRBD1 (6 bases). The CDR3 has 15 residues. V lost 2 bases to trimming and J lost 2 bases, with 12 bases between them. Germline-derived CDR1 and CDR2 are SGHKS and YYEKEE (reference sequence). The DNA of the CDR3 is TGTGCCAGCAGCTTTGGGGGCCGCACCACAGATACGCAGTATTTT. Translating it yields CASSFGGRTTDTQYF.

This clonotype was seen a handful of times. V is TRBV6-2 or TRBV6-3 and J is TRBJ2-7; TRBD2 matches at 9 bases. CDR3 length equals 15 residues. CDR1 MNHEY and CDR2 SVGEGT come from the germline V gene. The V gene end was trimmed by 6 bases and the J gene end by 2 bases; junction bases not matched to a gene: 8. The CDR3 region has the DNA TGTGCCAGCAGCCGCCAGCGGGGGGTGGCCTACGAGCAGTACTTC. Its translation: CASSRQRGVAYEQYF.